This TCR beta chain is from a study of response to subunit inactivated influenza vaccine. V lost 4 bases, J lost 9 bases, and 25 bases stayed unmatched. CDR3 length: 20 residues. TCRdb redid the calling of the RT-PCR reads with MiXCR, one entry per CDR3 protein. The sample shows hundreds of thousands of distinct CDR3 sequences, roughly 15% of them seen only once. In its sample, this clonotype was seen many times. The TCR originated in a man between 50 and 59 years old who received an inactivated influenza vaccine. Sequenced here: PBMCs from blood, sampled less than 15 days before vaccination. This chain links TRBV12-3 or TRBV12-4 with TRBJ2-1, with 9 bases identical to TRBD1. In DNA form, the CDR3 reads TGTGCCAGCAGTTCCCGAGCACACCGATCGGGGACAGGGATTGGTGGTGAGCAGTTCTTC. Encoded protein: CASSSRAHRSGTGIGGEQFF.